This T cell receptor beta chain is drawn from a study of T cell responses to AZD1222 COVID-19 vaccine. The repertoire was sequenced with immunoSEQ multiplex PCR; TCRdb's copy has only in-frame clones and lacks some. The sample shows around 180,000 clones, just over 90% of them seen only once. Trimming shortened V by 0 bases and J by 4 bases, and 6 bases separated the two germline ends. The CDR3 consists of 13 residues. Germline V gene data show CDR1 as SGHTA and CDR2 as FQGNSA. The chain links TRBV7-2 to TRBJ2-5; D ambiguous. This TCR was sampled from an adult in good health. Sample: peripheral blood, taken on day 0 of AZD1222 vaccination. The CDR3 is CASSLASIETQYF. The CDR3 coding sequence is TGTGCCAGCAGCTTAGCTAGCATAGAGACCCAGTACTTC.